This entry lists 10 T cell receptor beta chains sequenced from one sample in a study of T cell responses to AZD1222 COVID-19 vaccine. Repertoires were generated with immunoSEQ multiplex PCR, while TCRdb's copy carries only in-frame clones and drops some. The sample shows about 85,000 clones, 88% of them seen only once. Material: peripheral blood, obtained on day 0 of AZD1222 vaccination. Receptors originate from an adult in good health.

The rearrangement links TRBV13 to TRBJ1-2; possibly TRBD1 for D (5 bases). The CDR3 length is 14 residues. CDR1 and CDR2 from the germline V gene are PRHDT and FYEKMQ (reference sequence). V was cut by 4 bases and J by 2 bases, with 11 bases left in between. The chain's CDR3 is CASSSGTSNYGYTF. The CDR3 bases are TGTGCCAGCAGCTCGGGGACGTCAAACTATGGCTACACCTTC.

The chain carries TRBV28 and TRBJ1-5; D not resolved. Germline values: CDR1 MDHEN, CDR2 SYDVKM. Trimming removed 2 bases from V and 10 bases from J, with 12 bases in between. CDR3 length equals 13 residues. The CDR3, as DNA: TGTGCCAGCAGTTTACCCCCCCCGATACCCCAGCATTTT. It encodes CASSLPPPIPQHF.

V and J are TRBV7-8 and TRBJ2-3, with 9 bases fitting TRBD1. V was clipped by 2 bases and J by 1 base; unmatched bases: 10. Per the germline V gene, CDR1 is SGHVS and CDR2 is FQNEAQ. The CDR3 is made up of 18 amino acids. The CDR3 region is CASSLRLDRGVRTDTQYF. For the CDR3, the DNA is TGTGCCAGCAGCTTAAGACTAGACAGGGGGGTACGCACAGATACGCAGTATTTT.

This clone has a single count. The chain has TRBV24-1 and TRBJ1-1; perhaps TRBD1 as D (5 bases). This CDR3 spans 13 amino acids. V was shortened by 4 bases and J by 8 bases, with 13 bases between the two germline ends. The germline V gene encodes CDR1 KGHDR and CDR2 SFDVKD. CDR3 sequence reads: CATSDPGATEAFF. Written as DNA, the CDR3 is TGTGCCACCAGTGACCCCGGGGCGACAGAAGCTTTCTTT.

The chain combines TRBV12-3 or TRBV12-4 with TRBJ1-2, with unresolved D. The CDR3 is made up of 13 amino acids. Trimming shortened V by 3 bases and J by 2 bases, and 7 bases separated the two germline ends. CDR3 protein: CASSLQQNYGYTF. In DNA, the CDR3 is TGTGCCAGCAGTTTGCAGCAGAACTATGGCTACACCTTC.

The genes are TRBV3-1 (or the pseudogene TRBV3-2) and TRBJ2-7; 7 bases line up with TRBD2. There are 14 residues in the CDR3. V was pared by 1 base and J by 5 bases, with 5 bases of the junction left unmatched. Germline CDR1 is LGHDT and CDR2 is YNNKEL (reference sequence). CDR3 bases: TGTGCCAGCAGCCAAGCGGTAGCGGGCCACGAGCAGTACTTC. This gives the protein CASSQAVAGHEQYF.

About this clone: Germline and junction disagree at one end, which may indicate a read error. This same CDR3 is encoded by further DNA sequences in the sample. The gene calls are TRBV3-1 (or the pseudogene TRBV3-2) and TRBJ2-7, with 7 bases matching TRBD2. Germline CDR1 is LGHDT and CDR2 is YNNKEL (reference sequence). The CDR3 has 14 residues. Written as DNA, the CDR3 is TGTGCCAGTAGCCAAGTGTCTAGCGGTTACGAGCAGTACTTC. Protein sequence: CASSQVSSGYEQYF.

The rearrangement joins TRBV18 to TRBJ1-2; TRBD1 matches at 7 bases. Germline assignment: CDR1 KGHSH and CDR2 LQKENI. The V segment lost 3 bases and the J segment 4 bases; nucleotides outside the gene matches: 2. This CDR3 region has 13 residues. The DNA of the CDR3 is TGTGCCAGCTCACCCGGACAGGTCTATGGCTACACCTTC. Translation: CASSPGQVYGYTF.

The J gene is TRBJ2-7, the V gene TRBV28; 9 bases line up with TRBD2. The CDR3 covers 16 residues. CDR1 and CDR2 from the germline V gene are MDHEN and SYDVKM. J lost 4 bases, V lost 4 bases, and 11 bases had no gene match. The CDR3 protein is CASSSPSRTSAYEQYF. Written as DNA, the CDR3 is TGTGCCAGCAGTTCTCCATCACGGACTAGCGCATACGAGCAGTACTTC.

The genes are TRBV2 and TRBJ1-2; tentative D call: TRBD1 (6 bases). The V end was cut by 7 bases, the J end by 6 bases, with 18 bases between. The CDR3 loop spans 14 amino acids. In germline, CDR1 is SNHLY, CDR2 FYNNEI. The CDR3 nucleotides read TGTGCCAGCAACAGAGGGGGGTTCCCAGATGGCTACACCTTC. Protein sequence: CASNRGGFPDGYTF.